This T cell receptor (beta chain) came from a study of early T cells in non-severe SARS-CoV-2 infection. Study details: The chains were unpaired, and the sequenced material was bulk RNA from unsorted whole blood. Study-wide results and caveats: Reliance on VDJdb matching favored anti-spike CD8 responses; private and CD4 specificities were missed.

The table lists this clonotype with many counts. The target antigen is unknown. Individual cDNA molecules each received unique molecular identifiers attached to them. Via MiXCR, TCRdb re-called the 5' RACE reads, giving one row per CDR3 protein. The repertoire holds 97,000 or so distinct CDR3 sequences, with roughly 9.6% as singletons. CDR3 length: 15 amino acids. V shed 6 bases, J shed 3 bases, and the junction held 8 bases outside the gene matches. The clonotype was recovered from an adult who was a healthcare worker with PCR-confirmed SARS-CoV-2 infection or an uninfected control (not recorded which). Sequenced here: whole blood, sampled at baseline. This sequence joins TRBV12-3 or TRBV12-4 and TRBJ1-1; TRBD1 matches at 9 bases. CDR3 amino acids: CASRPFTGGDTEAFF. The CDR3 coding sequence is TGTGCCAGCAGACCCTTCACAGGGGGCGACACTGAAGCTTTCTTT.